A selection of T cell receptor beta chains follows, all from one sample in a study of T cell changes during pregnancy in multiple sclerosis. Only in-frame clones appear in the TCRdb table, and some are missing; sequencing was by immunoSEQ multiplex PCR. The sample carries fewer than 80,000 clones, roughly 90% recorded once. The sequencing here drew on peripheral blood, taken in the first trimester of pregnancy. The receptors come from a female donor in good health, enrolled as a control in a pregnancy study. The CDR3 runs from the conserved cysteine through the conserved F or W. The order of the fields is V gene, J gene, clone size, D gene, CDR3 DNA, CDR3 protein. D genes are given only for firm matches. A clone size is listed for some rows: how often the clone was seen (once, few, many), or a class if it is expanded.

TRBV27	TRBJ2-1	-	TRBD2	TGTGCCAGCAGTAGCGGGAGCAGCTACAATGAGCAGTTCTTC	CASSSGSSYNEQFF
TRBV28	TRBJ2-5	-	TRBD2	TGTGCCAGCAGTTTAGCTAGCGGGTACCAAGAGACCCAGTACTTC	CASSLASGYQETQYF
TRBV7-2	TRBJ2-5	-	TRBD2	TGTGCCAGCAGCCTCCGGACCCTAGCGGGAGGGGGGGAGACCCAGTACTTC	CASSLRTLAGGGETQYF
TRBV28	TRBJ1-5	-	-	TGTGCCAGCAGTTTGGGTGGCAGGAGCAATCAGCCCCAGCATTTT	CASSLGGRSNQPQHF
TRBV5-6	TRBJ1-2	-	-	TGTGCCAGCAGCTTTGAGGAGGGTGACTACACCTTC	CASSFEEGDYTF
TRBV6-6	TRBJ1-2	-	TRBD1	TGTGCCAGCGGCAAGGGGGCGAACTATGGCTACACCTTC	CASGKGANYGYTF
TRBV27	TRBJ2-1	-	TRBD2	TGTGCCAGCAGTTTGGTAGCGGGGTACAATGAGCAGTTCTTC	CASSLVAGYNEQFF
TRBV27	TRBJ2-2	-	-	TGTGCCAGCAGCGGAACAGGGCGCGTCACCGGGGAGCTGTTTTTT	CASSGTGRVTGELFF
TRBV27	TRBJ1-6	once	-	TGTGCCAGCAGTTGGAGGGACTACTCACCCCTCCACTTT	CASSWRDYSPLHF
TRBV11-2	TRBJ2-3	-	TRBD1	TGTGCCAGCAGCTTAGCCCTTCCGGGACAGGGGTCGCAGTATTTT	CASSLALPGQGSQYF
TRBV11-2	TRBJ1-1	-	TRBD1	TGTGCCAGCACCCAACAGGGGATGAACACTGAAGCTTTCTTT	CASTQQGMNTEAFF
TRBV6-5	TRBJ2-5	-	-	TGTGCCAGCAGTTACTCGGCGACCCAGTACTTC	CASSYSATQYF
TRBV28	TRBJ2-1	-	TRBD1	TGTGCCAGCAGGTGGACAGGGTTTGGCTCCTACAATGAGCAGTTCTTC	CASRWTGFGSYNEQFF
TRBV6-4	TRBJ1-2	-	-	TGTGCCAGCAGGCCGACCCTCAGCGATAACTATGGCTACACCTTC	CASRPTLSDNYGYTF
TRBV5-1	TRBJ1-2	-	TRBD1	TGCGCCAGCAGCCCCCGGGACAGGGGTGCGGACTATGGCTACACCTTC	CASSPRDRGADYGYTF
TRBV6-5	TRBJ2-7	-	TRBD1	TGTGCCAGCAGATGGACAGGGCCGAGCTCCTACGAGCAGTACTTC	CASRWTGPSSYEQYF
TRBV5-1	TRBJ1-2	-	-	TGCGCCAGCAGTCACAGGGACGGCTACACCTTC	CASSHRDGYTF
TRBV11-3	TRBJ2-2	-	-	TGTGCCAGCAGCTCAAATTCATACACCGGGGAGCTGTTTTTT	CASSSNSYTGELFF
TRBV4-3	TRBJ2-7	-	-	TGCGCCAGCAGCCAAGATGTAGGGTGGAGGGTTTTCCCCTACGAGCAGTACTTC	CASSQDVGWRVFPYEQYF